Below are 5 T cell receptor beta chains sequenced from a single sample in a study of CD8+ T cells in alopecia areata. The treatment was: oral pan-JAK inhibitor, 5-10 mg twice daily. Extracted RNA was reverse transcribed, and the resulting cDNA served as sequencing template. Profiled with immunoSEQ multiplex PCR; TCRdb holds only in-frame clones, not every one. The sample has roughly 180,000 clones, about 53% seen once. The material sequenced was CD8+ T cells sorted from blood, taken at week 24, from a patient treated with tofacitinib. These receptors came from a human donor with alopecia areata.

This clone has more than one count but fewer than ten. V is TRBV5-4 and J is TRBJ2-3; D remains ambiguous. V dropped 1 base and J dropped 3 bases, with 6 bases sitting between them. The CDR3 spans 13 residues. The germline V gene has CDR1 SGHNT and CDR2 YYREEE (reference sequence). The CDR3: CASSLTPTDTQYF. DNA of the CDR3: TGTGCCAGCAGCTTGACCCCGACAGATACGCAGTATTTT.

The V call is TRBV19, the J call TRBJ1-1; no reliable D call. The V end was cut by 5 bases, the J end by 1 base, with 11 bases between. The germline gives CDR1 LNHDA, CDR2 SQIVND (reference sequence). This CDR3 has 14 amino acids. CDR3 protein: CASSFGSGNTEAFF. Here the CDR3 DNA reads TGTGCCAGTAGTTTCGGTTCAGGGAACACTGAAGCTTTCTTT.

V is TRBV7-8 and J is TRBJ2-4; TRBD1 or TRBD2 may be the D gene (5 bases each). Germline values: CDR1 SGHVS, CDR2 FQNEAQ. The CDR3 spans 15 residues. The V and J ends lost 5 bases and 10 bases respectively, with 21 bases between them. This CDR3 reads CASSPGTDGRKIQYF. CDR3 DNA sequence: TGTGCCAGCAGCCCCGGGACGGACGGTCGAAAGATTCAGTACTTC.

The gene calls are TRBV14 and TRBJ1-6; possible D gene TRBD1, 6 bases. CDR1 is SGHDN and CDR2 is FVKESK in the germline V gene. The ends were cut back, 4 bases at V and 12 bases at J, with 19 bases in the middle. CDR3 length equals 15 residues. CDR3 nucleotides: TGTGCCAGCAGCCTTTCCAGGGGCTATGTGTTACCCCTCCACTTT. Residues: CASSLSRGYVLPLHF.

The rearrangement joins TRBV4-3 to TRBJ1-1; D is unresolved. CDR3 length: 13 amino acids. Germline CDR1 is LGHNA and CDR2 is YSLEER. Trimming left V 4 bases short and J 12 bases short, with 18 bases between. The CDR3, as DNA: TGCGCCAGCAGCCGCGGTTCGGGGTTTGAGTCTTTCTTT. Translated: CASSRGSGFESFF.